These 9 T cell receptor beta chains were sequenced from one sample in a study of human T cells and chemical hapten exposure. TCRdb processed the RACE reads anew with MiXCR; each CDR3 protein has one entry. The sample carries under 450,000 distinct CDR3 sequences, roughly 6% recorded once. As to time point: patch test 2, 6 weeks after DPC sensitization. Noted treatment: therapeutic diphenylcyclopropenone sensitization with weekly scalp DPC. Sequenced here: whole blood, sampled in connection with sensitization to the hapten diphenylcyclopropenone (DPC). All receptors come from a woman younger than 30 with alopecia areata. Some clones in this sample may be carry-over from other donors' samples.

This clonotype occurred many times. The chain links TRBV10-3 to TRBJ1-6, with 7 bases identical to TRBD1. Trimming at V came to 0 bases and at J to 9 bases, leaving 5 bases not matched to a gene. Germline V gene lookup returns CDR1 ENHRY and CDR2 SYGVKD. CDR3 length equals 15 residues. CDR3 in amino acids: CAISESYRGGSPLHF. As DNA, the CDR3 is TGTGCCATCAGTGAGTCGTACAGGGGCGGTTCACCCCTCCACTTT.

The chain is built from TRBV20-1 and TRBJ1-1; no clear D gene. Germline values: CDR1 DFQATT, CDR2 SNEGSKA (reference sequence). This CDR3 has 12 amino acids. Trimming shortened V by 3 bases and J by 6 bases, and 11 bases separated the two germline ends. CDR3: CSARVSWAEAFF. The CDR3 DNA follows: TGCAGTGCTAGGGTATCTTGGGCTGAAGCTTTCTTT.

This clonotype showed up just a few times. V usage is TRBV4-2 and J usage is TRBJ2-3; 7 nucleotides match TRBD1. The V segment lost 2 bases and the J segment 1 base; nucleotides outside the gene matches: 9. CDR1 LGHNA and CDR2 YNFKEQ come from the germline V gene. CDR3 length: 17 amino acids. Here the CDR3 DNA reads TGTGCCAGCAGCCAACATTGGGACAGTCGCCGCACAGATACGCAGTATTTT. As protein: CASSQHWDSRRTDTQYF.

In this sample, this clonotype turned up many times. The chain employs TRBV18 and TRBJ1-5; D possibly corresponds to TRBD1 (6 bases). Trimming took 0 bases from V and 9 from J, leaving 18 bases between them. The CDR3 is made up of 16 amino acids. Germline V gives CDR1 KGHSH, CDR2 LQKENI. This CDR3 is CASSPPGPGELGPQHF. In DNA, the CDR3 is TGTGCCAGCTCACCACCGGGGCCAGGGGAACTAGGGCCCCAGCATTTT.

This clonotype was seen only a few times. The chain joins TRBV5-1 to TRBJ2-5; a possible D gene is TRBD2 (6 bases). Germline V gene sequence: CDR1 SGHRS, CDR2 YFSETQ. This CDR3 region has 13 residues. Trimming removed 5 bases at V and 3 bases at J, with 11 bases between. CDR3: CASSRVAEETQYF. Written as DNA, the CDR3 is TGCGCCAGCAGTCGGGTAGCGGAAGAGACCCAGTACTTC. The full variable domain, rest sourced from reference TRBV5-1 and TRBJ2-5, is KAGVTQTPRYLIKTRGQQVTLSCSPISGHRSVSWYQQTPGQGLQFLFEYFSETQRNKGNFPGRFSGRQFSNSRSEMNVSTLELGDSALYLCASSRVAEETQYFGPGTRLLVL.

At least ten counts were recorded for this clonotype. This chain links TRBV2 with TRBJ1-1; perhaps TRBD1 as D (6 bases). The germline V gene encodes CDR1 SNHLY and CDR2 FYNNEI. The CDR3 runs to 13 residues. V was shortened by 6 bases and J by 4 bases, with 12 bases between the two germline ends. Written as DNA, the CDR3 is TGTGCCAGCAGGAACAGGGTTTTCACTGAAGCTTTCTTT. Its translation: CASRNRVFTEAFF.

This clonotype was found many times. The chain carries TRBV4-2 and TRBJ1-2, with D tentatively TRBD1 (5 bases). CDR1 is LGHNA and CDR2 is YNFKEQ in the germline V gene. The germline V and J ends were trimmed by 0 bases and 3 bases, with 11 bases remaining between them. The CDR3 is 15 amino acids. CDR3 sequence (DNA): TGTGCCAGCAGCCAAGACGACAGAGCCGACTATGGCTACACCTTC. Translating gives CASSQDDRADYGYTF.

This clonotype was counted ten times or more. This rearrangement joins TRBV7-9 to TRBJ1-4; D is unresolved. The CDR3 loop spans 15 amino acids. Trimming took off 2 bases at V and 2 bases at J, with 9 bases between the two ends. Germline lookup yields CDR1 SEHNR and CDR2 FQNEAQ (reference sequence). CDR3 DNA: TGTGCCAGCAGCTTATATGGGGAGACTAATGAAAAACTGTTTTTT. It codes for CASSLYGETNEKLFF.

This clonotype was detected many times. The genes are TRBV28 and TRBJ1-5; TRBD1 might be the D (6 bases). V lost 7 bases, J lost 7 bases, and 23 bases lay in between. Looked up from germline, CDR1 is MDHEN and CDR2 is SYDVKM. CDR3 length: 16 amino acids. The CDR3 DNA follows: TGTGCCAGCACCCCTAGAACAGGGACGAGGGGGCAGCCCCAGCATTTT. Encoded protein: CASTPRTGTRGQPQHF.